Here is one T cell receptor beta chain with its context. This clonotype has a handful of counts. The clone's antigen remains unknown. No base quality values were provided; no much bigger clone lies one nucleotide off. The library was prepared using 5' RACE. TCRdb records Illumina HiSeq 2500 as the sequencer. The second PCR ran for roughly 7 to 11 cycles and used a J-beta primer mix along with a sample-barcoded 5' primer. A unique molecular identifier was introduced onto each TCR beta cDNA molecule by a template-switch 5' adaptor carrying 12 random nucleotides. At least 3 million CDR3-containing paired-end reads were obtained from each sample. First-strand cDNA was synthesized from all RNA with the Mint cDNA synthesis kit, primed by a TRBC-specific oligonucleotide. Following uracil-DNA glycosylase treatment, a first 18-cycle PCR with universal primers M1SS and BC2_uni_R was performed on all cDNA. The paper's processing steps were these. For normalization, 1 million high-quality reads, each with a distinct molecular identifier, were randomly selected from each sample. Reads with shared molecular identifiers were discarded instead of being binned into consensus sequences. MiTCR, run with a Q25 quality threshold and the strictest error-elimination algorithm, handled CDR3 identification, clonotype clustering and error correction. Lower-bound total TCR beta diversity was estimated with a nonparametric unseen species model using Euler transformation. The raw public reads went through TCRdb reprocessing: fastp at Q25, MiXCR clone calling, in-frame beta chains kept. For every CDR3 protein sequence, its rows merge into one entry that carries the most common genes and DNA. TCRdb, rather than the study authors, made the V and J calls. This sample has roughly 1.7 million distinct CDR3 sequences in its table, and roughly 30% of those were observed once. The ten largest clonotypes hold 11% of the sample.

The germline V gene (reference sequence) gives CDR1 as MNHEY and CDR2 as SMNVEV. V is cut by 5 bases and J by 2 bases, and the space between the germline ends is 12 bases. The CDR3 holds 14 amino acids from the cysteine to the phenylalanine. Just CDR3 DNA is preserved here, 42 bases in frame from base 1. Systemically healthy Caucasian individuals from Russia, around 38 in total and aged roughly 6 to 100 years, were included as donors. Ten milliliters of peripheral blood were drawn from each donor into EDTA-treated Vacutainer tubes. PBMCs were isolated by Ficoll-Paque density-gradient centrifugation, with at least 6 million obtained per sample. Total RNA was extracted from PBMCs with Trizol reagent, with at least 6 micrograms obtained per sample. Naive CD45RAhigh/CD27high T cell percentages were measured by flow cytometry on a PBMC aliquot from every donor. The data are from a study of blood T cells in healthy people across ages (dated by TCRdb to about 2015). For the wider study: In model experiments, roughly one uniquely barcoded TCR beta cDNA molecule per two T cells was captured by template switching. Age-related changes in TCR beta repertoire diversity were measured in the study by deep sequencing normalized with unique cDNA molecular identifiers. Using the same blood draw, the study looked at two additional independent replicas of 1 million unique cDNA reads for two donors, one aged 18 to 30 and the other aged 80 or older. The donors were split into four age groups: young (average about 15 years), middle-aged (39), aged (about 62) and long-lived (more than 80). Donors of different ages were randomly distributed across sequencing lanes to avoid experimental bias.

Study-level results and caveats: Conclusive comparison of naive and antigen-experienced compartments was prevented by the profiling of bulk unsorted PBMCs. Observed TCR beta diversity per million T cells fell roughly linearly with age, and a significant reduction was already apparent by age around 40. The CMV infection status of donors was not known, potentially confounding age-related changes in expanded clonotypes. Compared with the aged group, more naive CD4+ T cells, fewer expanded clones and increased TCR diversity were shown by the long-lived group, suggesting age selection. Total diversity estimates from one million sequenced T cells were considered lower bounds and underestimates. There was a strong correlation between observed TCR beta diversity and the percentage of naive T cells measured by flow cytometry.

This sequence was found in a woman aged 25 to 39 in good health. Recombination linked TRBV27 to TRBJ2-5; confidence is insufficient to name the D gene. Sequenced sample: blood. The DNA sequence is as follows: TGTGCCAGCAGTCGATATGCCCTTCAAGAGACCCAGTACTTC. It is translated as CASSRYALQETQYF.